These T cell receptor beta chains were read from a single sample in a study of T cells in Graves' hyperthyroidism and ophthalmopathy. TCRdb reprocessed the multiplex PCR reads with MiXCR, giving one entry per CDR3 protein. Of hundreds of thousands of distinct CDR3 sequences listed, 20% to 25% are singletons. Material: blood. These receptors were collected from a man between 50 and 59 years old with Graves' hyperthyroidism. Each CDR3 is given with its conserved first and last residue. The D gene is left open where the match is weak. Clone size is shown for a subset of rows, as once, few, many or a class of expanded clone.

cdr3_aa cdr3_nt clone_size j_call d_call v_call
CSARDRTNLNEQFF TGCAGTGCTAGAGATAGGACTAACCTCAATGAGCAGTTCTTC many TRBJ2-1 - TRBV20-1
CASSPTGVTGELFF TGTGCCAGCTCACCAACGGGGGTCACCGGGGAGCTGTTTTTT - TRBJ2-2 - TRBV18
CASSLADTGELFF TGTGCCAGCAGCTTAGCTGACACCGGGGAGCTGTTTTTT many TRBJ2-2 - TRBV11-2
CASRTGDYGYTF TGTGCCAGCAGGACAGGGGACTATGGCTACACCTTC - TRBJ1-2 TRBD1 TRBV28
CASSHRGGRDTEAFF TGTGCCAGCAGCCACAGAGGTGGGCGCGACACTGAAGCTTTCTTT many TRBJ1-1 - TRBV7-9
CASSEGAVQETQYF TGTGCCAGCAGTGAAGGCGCAGTCCAAGAGACCCAGTACTTC many TRBJ2-5 - TRBV2
CAWRGGNTIYF TGTGCCTGGAGGGGAGGAAACACCATATATTTT - TRBJ1-3 - TRBV30
CASSPPGQGANHGYTF TGTGCCAGCAGCCCCCCGGGACAGGGGGCGAACCATGGCTACACCTTC - TRBJ1-2 TRBD1 TRBV6-1
CASSSALLSEAFF TGTGCCAGCAGCTCCGCTTTGTTGTCTGAAGCTTTCTTT - TRBJ1-1 - TRBV7-3
CSANGLAGGTDTQYF TGCAGTGCTAACGGACTAGCGGGCGGCACAGATACGCAGTATTTT - TRBJ2-3 TRBD2 TRBV20-1
CASSSGQLWALHF TGCGCCAGCAGTTCGGGACAGTTATGGGCCCTCCACTTT - TRBJ1-6 TRBD1 TRBV28
CASALWDWEPQHF TGTGCCAGCGCTCTTTGGGACTGGGAACCCCAGCATTTT - TRBJ1-5 - TRBV6-1
CSARGGQGTQPQHF TGCAGTGCTAGAGGGGGGCAGGGTACCCAGCCCCAGCATTTT - TRBJ1-5 - TRBV20-1
CATSETGQETQYF TGTGCCACCAGCGAGACAGGCCAAGAGACCCAGTACTTC - TRBJ2-5 - TRBV24-1
CASSLESGVNSPLHF TGTGCCAGCAGCTTAGAATCAGGGGTTAATTCACCCCTCCACTTT once TRBJ1-6 - TRBV11-2
CASGEEGGITDTQYF TGTGCCAGCGGGGAGGAGGGGGGAATCACAGATACGCAGTATTTT many TRBJ2-3 - TRBV2
CSAGREGARNEQFF TGCAGTGCAGGCCGGGAGGGGGCGCGGAATGAGCAGTTCTTC many TRBJ2-1 - TRBV20-1
CAGRRGQDSPLHF TGTGCCGGCAGGAGGGGTCAAGATTCACCCCTCCACTTT - TRBJ1-6 - TRBV6-1
CASSSGTFSSSYNEQFF TGTGCCAGCAGCTCGGGGACTTTTTCTTCCTCCTACAATGAGCAGTTCTTC - TRBJ2-1 - TRBV11-3
CASSEGWTGSTEAFF TGTGCCAGCAGTGAAGGGTGGACAGGGTCGACTGAAGCTTTCTTT many TRBJ1-1 TRBD1 TRBV2
CASRIAGVKETQYF TGTGCCAGCAGAATTGCCGGGGTTAAAGAGACCCAGTACTTC few TRBJ2-5 - TRBV6-2/TRBV6-3
CAWDRSGANVLTF TGTGCCTGGGACAGGTCTGGGGCCAACGTCCTGACTTTC many TRBJ2-6 - TRBV30
CASIFSGNTEAFF TGTGCCAGTATCTTCAGCGGGAACACTGAAGCTTTCTTT - TRBJ1-1 - TRBV19
CSAQRDRFQQFF TGCAGTGCTCAGAGGGACAGGTTCCAGCAGTTCTTC - TRBJ2-1 TRBD1 TRBV20-1
CASSLGGANQPQHF TGCGCCAGCAGCTTGGGAGGGGCCAATCAGCCCCAGCATTTT few TRBJ1-5 - TRBV5-1
CASSQETEAFF TGTGCCAGCAGCCAAGAAACTGAAGCTTTCTTT many TRBJ1-1 - TRBV3-1
CASSLGPRARANVLTF TGTGCCAGCAGCTTAGGCCCCAGGGCCAGGGCCAACGTCCTGACTTTC few TRBJ2-6 - TRBV7-8
CASRTSGRGGETQYF TGTGCCAGCAGGACTAGCGGGAGGGGAGGGGAGACCCAGTACTTC many TRBJ2-5 TRBD2 TRBV6-1
CASRGSGLAGIGEQFF TGTGCCAGCAGAGGTTCGGGACTAGCGGGAATCGGTGAGCAGTTCTTC many TRBJ2-1 TRBD2 TRBV2
CASSSRLASSYEQYF TGTGCCAGCAGCTCTCGACTAGCGAGCTCCTACGAGCAGTACTTC many TRBJ2-7 TRBD2 TRBV7-8
CSARVGGRGGTEAFF TGCAGTGCTAGAGTGGGGGGCAGGGGTGGAACTGAAGCTTTCTTT - TRBJ1-1 - TRBV20-1
CASRTNRVRNTEAFF TGTGCCAGCAGGACTAACAGGGTACGGAACACTGAAGCTTTCTTT once TRBJ1-1 - TRBV6-1
CASSYNPDTQYF TGTGCCAGCAGCTACAACCCCGATACGCAGTATTTT - TRBJ2-3 - TRBV7-9
CASSYSHKAPLHF TGTGCCAGCAGTTACAGTCATAAGGCACCCCTCCACTTT few TRBJ1-6 - TRBV6-5
CASSRQPSQGETQYF TGTGCCAGCAGTCGACAGCCATCACAGGGAGAGACCCAGTACTTC many TRBJ2-5 - TRBV2
CSAREGPGFTDTQYF TGCAGTGCTAGAGAAGGCCCGGGGTTCACAGATACGCAGTATTTT few TRBJ2-3 - TRBV20-1
CASSINPQPAYEQYF TGTGCCAGCAGCATTAATCCTCAACCGGCCTACGAGCAGTACTTC - TRBJ2-7 - TRBV7-3
CASSELTGTEKLVF TGTGCCAGCAGTGAACTGACAGGCACGGAAAAACTGGTTTTT once TRBJ1-4 - TRBV2
CASSLRQGGNYEQYF TGTGCCAGCAGCCTGAGACAGGGAGGTAACTACGAGCAGTACTTC many TRBJ2-7 - TRBV11-1
CASSLASEYGYTF TGTGCCAGCAGCTTAGCTTCGGAATATGGCTACACCTTC - TRBJ1-2 - TRBV11-2
CASSKSLRGTYEQYF TGTGCCAGCAGTAAATCCTTGAGAGGGACCTACGAGCAGTACTTC few TRBJ2-7 - TRBV6-1
CASSLQTGPPGANVLTF TGTGCCAGCAGCTTGCAGACAGGGCCCCCTGGGGCCAACGTCCTGACTTTC once TRBJ2-6 TRBD1 TRBV7-2
CASSLGTSGRAAYNEQFF TGTGCCAGCAGCCTGGGAACTAGCGGGAGGGCCGCCTACAATGAGCAGTTCTTC many TRBJ2-1 TRBD2 TRBV11-2
CASSLDSRSSYEQCF TGCGCCAGCAGCTTGGACAGTCGGAGCTCCTACGAGCAGTGCTTC few TRBJ2-7 - TRBV5-1
CATSDDRVPNQPQHF TGTGCCACCAGTGATGACAGGGTCCCCAATCAGCCCCAGCATTTT - TRBJ1-5 TRBD1 TRBV24-1
CASSLAQVGGLSYEQYF TGTGCCAGCAGCTTAGCCCAGGTGGGCGGCCTCTCCTACGAGCAGTACTTC few TRBJ2-7 - TRBV7-2
CATRGGWELFF TGTGCCACCCGAGGAGGGTGGGAGCTGTTTTTT few TRBJ2-2 - TRBV12-3/TRBV12-4